These T cell receptor beta chains were read from a single sample in a study of OX40 agonist ivuxolimab in advanced cancers. TCRdb keeps only in-frame clones here, not all; method: immunoSEQ multiplex PCR. This sample carries approximately 77,000 clones, about 91% of them seen once, and the ten largest clones take about 15%. The specimen was CD4+ or CD8+ T cells sorted from blood, collected in a trial of the OX40 agonist ivuxolimab. All receptors derive from an adult with an advanced solid tumor such as melanoma, head and neck, liver or kidney cancer. The CDR3 runs from the conserved cysteine through the conserved F or W. The D gene is left open where the match is weak. Clone size is stated in some rows and not others, as once, few, many or a class when expanded.

d_gene	abundance	j_gene	v_gene	CDR3aa	CDR3nt
.	.	TRBJ1-4	TRBV5-1	CASSFAGPNEKLFF	TGCGCCAGCAGCTTCGCGGGGCCGAATGAAAAACTGTTTTTT
.	.	TRBJ2-7	TRBV28	CASSLGPSGNSYEQYF	TGTGCCAGCAGTTTGGGGCCCTCGGGGAACTCCTACGAGCAGTACTTC
.	.	TRBJ2-1	TRBV11-2	CASSYNSYSEQFF	TGTGCCAGCAGCTATAACAGCTACAGTGAGCAGTTCTTC
.	.	TRBJ2-1	TRBV7-9	CASSLAAPRPRSSYNEQFF	TGTGCCAGCAGCTTAGCGGCCCCAAGGCCCAGGAGCTCCTACAATGAGCAGTTCTTC
.	.	TRBJ2-3	TRBV28	CASSFSRRSTDTQYF	TGTGCCAGCAGTTTTTCACGGCGGAGCACAGATACGCAGTATTTT
TRBD1	.	TRBJ2-3	TRBV15	CATGTGITDTQYF	TGTGCCACCGGGACAGGGATCACAGATACGCAGTATTTT
TRBD1	.	TRBJ1-1	TRBV28	CASSLPNRGLSFF	TGTGCCAGCAGTTTACCCAACAGGGGTCTTTCTTTCTTT
TRBD2	.	TRBJ2-1	TRBV27	CASSESSGSSYNEQFF	TGTGCCAGCAGTGAGAGTAGCGGGAGCTCCTACAATGAGCAGTTCTTC
TRBD2	.	TRBJ2-2	TRBV5-4	CASSIGTSGFTGELFF	TGTGCCAGCAGCATTGGGACTAGCGGGTTCACCGGGGAGCTGTTTTTT
.	once	TRBJ2-3	TRBV7-9	CASSSQGREITDTQYF	TGTGCCAGCAGCTCACAGGGACGAGAGATCACAGATACGCAGTATTTT
.	.	TRBJ1-2	TRBV6-5	CASSSSTGLVF	TGTGCCAGCAGTTCCTCGACAGGTCTGGTTTTC
.	.	TRBJ2-5	TRBV11-2	CASSLDEGYQETQYF	TGTGCCAGCAGCTTAGATGAGGGGTACCAAGAGACCCAGTACTTC
TRBD1	.	TRBJ2-2	TRBV5-5	CASRPDRDTGELFF	TGTGCCAGCAGACCGGACAGGGACACCGGGGAGCTGTTTTTT
.	few	TRBJ1-1	TRBV7-7	CASSLGGENTEAFF	TGTGCCAGCAGCTTAGGAGGGGAGAACACTGAAGCTTTCTTT
.	.	TRBJ1-5	TRBV1	CTSSLRQRQAKGQPQHF	TGCACCAGCAGCCTCAGACAAAGACAGGCTAAAGGCCAGCCCCAGCATTTT
.	.	TRBJ2-3	TRBV2	CASESATITDTQYF	TGTGCCAGCGAATCCGCGACTATCACAGATACGCAGTATTTT
.	.	TRBJ1-1	TRBV4-3	CASSQEEKTEAFF	TGCGCCAGCAGCCAGGAGGAGAAGACTGAAGCTTTCTTT
.	.	TRBJ2-2	TRBV4-2	CASSQDRDQEGTGELFF	TGTGCCAGCAGCCAAGACCGGGACCAGGAGGGAACCGGGGAGCTGTTTTTT
.	once	TRBJ1-2	TRBV28	CASSGDGTQKMGYTF	TGTGCCAGCAGTGGAGACGGGACACAAAAAATGGGCTACACCTTC
.	.	TRBJ1-1	TRBV5-6	CASSLAGSTEAFF	TGTGCCAGCAGCTTGGCAGGGTCCACTGAAGCTTTCTTT
.	.	TRBJ1-1	TRBV6-5	CASTKNTEAFF	TGTGCCAGCACGAAGAACACTGAAGCTTTCTTT
.	.	TRBJ2-2	TRBV27	CASRNAGDLTGELFF	TGTGCCAGCAGAAACGCCGGGGACCTCACCGGGGAGCTGTTTTTT
TRBD1	.	TRBJ1-4	TRBV2	CASSEFRGRGEKLFF	TGTGCCAGCTCCGAGTTCAGGGGGCGGGGTGAAAAACTGTTTTTT
TRBD2	.	TRBJ2-5	TRBV13	CASSFRLAGVQETQYF	TGTGCCAGCAGTTTCCGACTAGCGGGAGTGCAAGAGACCCAGTACTTC
TRBD1	.	TRBJ2-7	TRBV4-3	CASSSLTGNSYEQYF	TGCGCCAGCAGCTCCCTGACAGGGAACTCCTACGAGCAGTACTTC
.	.	TRBJ2-7	TRBV4-3	CASSPAGDPYEQYF	TGCGCCAGCAGCCCGGCCGGCGACCCCTACGAGCAGTACTTC
TRBD2	.	TRBJ2-1	TRBV7-8	CASSFGTSGFYYNEQFF	TGTGCCAGCAGCTTTGGGACTAGCGGGTTTTATTACAATGAGCAGTTCTTC
.	.	TRBJ2-5	TRBV28	CASSFGETQYF	TGTGCCAGCAGTTTTGGGGAGACCCAGTACTTC
.	.	TRBJ2-2	TRBV7-2	CASSFPGTPTTGELFF	TGTGCCAGCAGCTTTCCCGGGACCCCGACCACCGGGGAGCTGTTTTTT
.	.	TRBJ2-7	TRBV7-9	CASSLAGRGPYEQYF	TGTGCCAGCAGCTTGGCGGGCAGAGGTCCTTACGAGCAGTACTTC
TRBD2	.	TRBJ2-7	TRBV6-4	CASSEYSGAYEQYF	TGTGCCAGCAGTGAGTATAGCGGGGCCTACGAGCAGTACTTC
TRBD1	.	TRBJ2-7	TRBV2	CASVGQGFLKQYF	TGTGCCAGCGTGGGACAGGGATTTCTCAAGCAGTACTTC
TRBD1	.	TRBJ1-2	TRBV19	CASSTGTGLPYGYTF	TGTGCCAGTAGTACCGGGACAGGGCTGCCATATGGCTACACCTTC
.	.	TRBJ1-1	TRBV7-9	CASSFSLNTEAFF	TGTGCCAGCAGCTTCTCCTTGAACACTGAAGCTTTCTTT
TRBD1	.	TRBJ1-1	TRBV28	CASSPRTGGLTEAFF	TGTGCCAGCAGTCCCCGGACAGGGGGCCTCACTGAAGCTTTCTTT
TRBD2	.	TRBJ2-7	TRBV2	CASSERWGEGYYEQYF	TGTGCCAGCAGTGAAAGGTGGGGGGAGGGGTACTACGAGCAGTACTTC
.	.	TRBJ1-1	TRBV5-6	CASSLSGAALNTEAFF	TGTGCCAGCAGCTTGTCGGGGGCGGCCTTGAACACTGAAGCTTTCTTT
.	few	TRBJ2-5	TRBV6-5	CASSYSKRGETQYF	TGTGCCAGCAGTTACTCGAAGAGGGGGGAGACCCAGTACTTC
.	.	TRBJ2-3	TRBV7-9	CASNGLNTDTQYF	TGTGCCAGCAATGGACTTAACACAGATACGCAGTATTTT
.	.	TRBJ1-1	TRBV25-1	CASSDPGPNTEAFF	TGTGCCAGCAGTGACCCGGGACCGAACACTGAAGCTTTCTTT
.	once	TRBJ1-3	TRBV7-9	CASSLPGSGNTIYF	TGTGCCAGCAGCTTACCGGGTTCTGGAAACACCATATATTTT
.	.	TRBJ2-1	TRBV11-3	CASSLEVIGEDEQFF	TGTGCCAGCAGCTTAGAGGTGATCGGTGAGGATGAGCAGTTCTTC
TRBD1	once	TRBJ1-2	TRBV4-1	CASSLSRDRDYGYTF	TGCGCCAGCAGCCTGAGCCGGGACAGGGATTATGGCTACACCTTC
.	.	TRBJ2-7	TRBV13	CASSHQQDREQYF	TGTGCCAGCAGCCATCAACAGGATCGGGAGCAGTACTTC
TRBD1	.	TRBJ1-6	TRBV14	CASSQEGTENSPLHF	TGTGCCAGCAGCCAAGAAGGGACAGAAAATTCACCCCTCCACTTT
TRBD1	.	TRBJ1-1	TRBV28	CASSQNGQGGEAFF	TGTGCCAGCAGTCAAAACGGACAGGGGGGAGAAGCTTTCTTT
TRBD1	.	TRBJ2-5	TRBV18	CASSPGGQGAMWTQYF	TGTGCCAGCTCACCTGGAGGACAGGGGGCGATGTGGACCCAGTACTTC
.	.	TRBJ2-2	TRBV10-3	CAISESGTGELFF	TGTGCCATCAGTGAGTCAGGCACCGGGGAGCTGTTTTTT
.	.	TRBJ2-1	TRBV4-3	CASSQDAGEGTNEQFF	TGCGCCAGCAGCCAAGACGCAGGAGAGGGGACCAATGAGCAGTTCTTC
TRBD2	.	TRBJ2-5	TRBV7-2	CASSSGLARQETQYF	TGTGCCAGCAGCTCCGGACTAGCGCGGCAGGAGACCCAGTACTTC
.	.	TRBJ1-1	TRBV7-9	CASSRLTGSNTEAFF	TGTGCCAGCAGCCGCCTAACAGGTTCGAACACTGAAGCTTTCTTT
.	.	TRBJ2-6	TRBV9	CASSDNIRGSSGANVLTF	TGTGCCAGCAGCGATAATATCAGGGGTAGCTCTGGGGCCAACGTCCTGACTTTC
TRBD2	.	TRBJ2-1	TRBV6-4	CASSEELADYNEQFF	TGTGCCAGCAGTGAAGAACTAGCGGACTACAATGAGCAGTTCTTC
TRBD1	once	TRBJ2-7	TRBV11-2	CASSFIPRGPYEQYF	TGTGCCAGCAGCTTTATACCCAGGGGGCCCTACGAGCAGTACTTC
TRBD1	.	TRBJ2-7	TRBV7-8	CASSLGGQGSSYEQYF	TGTGCCAGCAGCCTAGGGGGACAGGGGAGCTCCTACGAGCAGTACTTC
.	.	TRBJ2-2	TRBV29-1	CSVARVTGELFF	TGCAGCGTAGCGAGGGTAACCGGGGAGCTGTTTTTT
.	.	TRBJ1-5	TRBV28	CASSDGNQPQHF	TGTGCCAGCTCGGACGGGAATCAGCCCCAGCATTTT